These 13 T cell receptor beta chains share one sample of origin, sequenced in a study of T cells in localized non-small cell lung cancer. Method: immunoSEQ multiplex PCR; TCRdb's copy keeps in-frame clones and lacks some. The table shows over 20,000 clones, with approximately 86% occurring only once. Specimen: peripheral blood mononuclear cells, collected before any cancer treatment. These receptors were taken from a male donor older than 55 with stage II lung adenocarcinoma.

The J gene is TRBJ1-3, the V gene TRBV5-1, with D uncertain. Germline V lookup: CDR1 SGHRS, CDR2 YFSETQ. V gave up 0 bases and J gave up 2 bases, with 12 bases separating them. This CDR3 is built from 16 residues. Here the CDR3 reads CASSLAGSIAGNTIYF. The CDR3 DNA is TGCGCCAGCAGCTTGGCCGGCTCCATCGCTGGAAACACCATATATTTT.

The chain is built from TRBV29-1 and TRBJ2-2; the D gene is possibly TRBD1 (6 bases). CDR1 and CDR2 from the germline V gene are SQVTM and ANQGSEA. Trimming stripped 4 bases from V and 7 bases from J, with 13 bases between. The CDR3 totals 13 residues. CDR3 bases: TGCAGCGTTGCTTCAGGGGAAGACGGGGAGCTGTTTTTT. Its protein product is CSVASGEDGELFF.

V usage is TRBV2 and J usage is TRBJ1-1, with a tentative D call TRBD1 (5 bases). This CDR3 region has 18 residues. Between the trimmed V and J ends, which lost 8 bases and 0 bases, there was a span of 25 bases. Germline loops: CDR1 SNHLY, CDR2 FYNNEI. The DNA for the CDR3 is TGTGCCAGCCTATCAAGAGTAGGGCAGGGTCTGGTGAACACTGAAGCTTTCTTT. As protein: CASLSRVGQGLVNTEAFF.

This chain connects TRBV28 to TRBJ1-2; 9 positions match TRBD1. Germline CDR1 reads MDHEN; CDR2 reads SYDVKM. The length of the CDR3 is 14 residues. V was clipped by 11 bases and J by 2 bases; unmatched bases: 9. The CDR3 nucleotides are TGTGCCGGGGGACAGGGAGGATTCAACTATGGCTACACCTTC. This encodes CAGGQGGFNYGYTF.

This chain links TRBV2 with TRBJ2-2, with unresolved D. The CDR3 is 13 residues long. V was clipped by 4 bases and J by 8 bases, with 11 bases between them. In germline, CDR1 is SNHLY, CDR2 FYNNEI. CDR3 region: CASSGLAPGELFF. The CDR3 DNA follows: TGTGCCAGCAGTGGGTTGGCACCGGGGGAGCTGTTTTTT.

The rearrangement uses TRBV19 and TRBJ1-1; D may be TRBD1 (5 bases). The CDR3 length is 17 residues. Germline-derived CDR1 and CDR2 are LNHDA and SQIVND (reference sequence). V lost 1 base and J 1 base, leaving 16 bases between the germline ends. In DNA form, the CDR3 reads TGTGCCAGTAGTATAGGTGCAGGGTTCATACGGAACACTGAAGCTTTCTTT. Amino acid sequence: CASSIGAGFIRNTEAFF. The full variable domain, its missing parts supplied by reference TRBV19 and TRBJ1-1, is DGGITQSPKYLFRKEGQNVTLSCEQNLNHDAMYWYRQDPGQGLRLIYYSQIVNDFQKGDIAEGYSVSREKKESFPLTVTSAQKNPTAFYLCASSIGAGFIRNTEAFFGQGTRLTVV.

This chain connects TRBV6-1 to TRBJ1-5; possibly TRBD1 for D (6 bases). Germline values: CDR1 MNHNS, CDR2 SASEGT. The CDR3 runs to 14 residues. Trimming stripped 8 bases from V and 1 base from J, with 12 bases between. CDR3 in DNA: TGTGCCAGCCGAGTCAGGGGAAGCAATCAGCCCCAGCATTTT. Translated: CASRVRGSNQPQHF.

V gene TRBV21-1 combines with J gene TRBJ2-2; TRBD1 is the table's D call and was not checked against the DNA. TRBV21-1 is annotated as a pseudogene. This CDR3 has 14 residues. CDR3 protein: CASIKDRSSGELFF. The DNA of the CDR3 is TGTGCCAGCATCAAAGACAGGTCTTCGGGGGAGCTGTTTTTT.

The V call is TRBV11-1, the J call TRBJ2-1; D remains unclear. Between the trimmed V and J ends, which lost 5 bases and 8 bases, there was a span of 10 bases. The CDR3 runs to 12 residues. The germline V gene encodes CDR1 SGHAT and CDR2 FQDESV (reference sequence). The CDR3 region has the DNA TGTGCCAGCAGCCTTGGACGGGATGAGCAGTTCTTC. This sequence encodes CASSLGRDEQFF.

This chain connects TRBV6-1 to TRBJ1-1, with unresolved D. The V and J ends lost 7 bases and 0 bases respectively, with 6 bases between them. This CDR3 is 12 amino acids long. Germline CDR1 and CDR2: MNHNS and SASEGT. CDR3 nucleotide sequence: TGTGCCAGCATGTACATGAACACTGAAGCTTTCTTT. Encoded protein: CASMYMNTEAFF.

The genes are TRBV28 and TRBJ2-7; D is undetermined. Germline V CDR1 and CDR2: MDHEN, SYDVKM. The CDR3 length is 11 residues. Trimming cost V 4 bases and J 2 bases, with 3 bases left between them. This CDR3 reads CASSWAYEQYF. CDR3 sequence (DNA): TGTGCCAGCAGTTGGGCCTACGAGCAGTACTTC.

The rearrangement joins TRBV19 to TRBJ2-3, with D possibly matching TRBD1 (6 bases). This CDR3 has 14 amino acids. V was shortened by 11 bases and J by 2 bases, with 17 bases between the two germline ends. Germline CDR1 is LNHDA and CDR2 is SQIVND (reference sequence). For the CDR3, the DNA is TGTGCCTCACGGACAGATCCGGCCACAGATACGCAGTATTTT. This codes for CASRTDPATDTQYF.

The genes are TRBV27 and TRBJ2-7; 11 bases map to TRBD2. The germline V gene encodes CDR1 MNHEY and CDR2 SMNVEV (reference sequence). V shed 8 bases, J shed 1 base, and the junction held 1 base outside the gene matches. CDR3 length equals 13 residues. CDR3 sequence (DNA): TGTGCCAGCGGACTAGCGGGTTCCTACGAGCAGTACTTC. It yields the protein CASGLAGSYEQYF.